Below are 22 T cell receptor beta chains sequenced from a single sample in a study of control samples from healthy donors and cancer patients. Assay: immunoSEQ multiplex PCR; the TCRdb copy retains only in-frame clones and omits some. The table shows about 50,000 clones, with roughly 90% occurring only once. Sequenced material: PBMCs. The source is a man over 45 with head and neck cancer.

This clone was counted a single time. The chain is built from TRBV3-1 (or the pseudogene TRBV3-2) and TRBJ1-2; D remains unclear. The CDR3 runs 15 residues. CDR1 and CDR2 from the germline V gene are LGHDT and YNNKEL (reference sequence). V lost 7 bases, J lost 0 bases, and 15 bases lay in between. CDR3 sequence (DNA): TGTGCCAGCACCCGCCAGCCATATACTAACTATGGCTACACCTTC. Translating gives CASTRQPYTNYGYTF.

Here the CDR3 reads CASVGGTNTGELFF. The CDR3 DNA reads TGTGCCAGCGTGGGGGGAACGAACACCGGGGAGCTGTTTTTT. This rearrangement joins TRBV5-6 to TRBJ2-2, with D maybe TRBD2 (6 bases). Looked up from germline, CDR1 is SGHDT and CDR2 is YYEEEE. V lost 7 bases and J 0 bases, leaving 10 bases between the germline ends. The CDR3 consists of 14 residues.

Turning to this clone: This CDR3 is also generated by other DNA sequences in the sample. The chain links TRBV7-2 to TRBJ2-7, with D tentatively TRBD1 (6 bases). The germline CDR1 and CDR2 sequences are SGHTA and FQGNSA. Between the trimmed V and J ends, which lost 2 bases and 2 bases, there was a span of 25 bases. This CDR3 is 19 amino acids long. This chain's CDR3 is CASSLSPMRGRRGTYEQYF. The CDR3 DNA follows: TGTGCCAGCAGCTTATCACCTATGCGAGGCAGAAGGGGGACCTACGAGCAGTACTTC.

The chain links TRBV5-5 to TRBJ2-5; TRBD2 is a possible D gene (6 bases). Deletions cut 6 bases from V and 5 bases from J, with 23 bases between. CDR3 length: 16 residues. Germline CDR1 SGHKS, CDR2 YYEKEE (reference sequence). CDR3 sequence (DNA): TGTGCCAGCATACTCTCGGCGGAGGGCGTGCGGGAGACCCAGTACTTC. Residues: CASILSAEGVRETQYF. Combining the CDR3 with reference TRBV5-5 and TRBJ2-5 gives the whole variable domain DAGVTQSPTHLIKTRGQQVTLRCSPISGHKSVSWYQQVLGQGPQFIFQYYEKEERGRGNFPDRFSARQFPNYSSELNVNALLLGDSALYLCASILSAEGVRETQYFGPGTRLLVL.

The CDR3 DNA reads TGTGCCAGCAGTTCCCCCAGGGGATACACAGATACGCAGTATTTT. Its protein product is CASSSPRGYTDTQYF. The chain carries TRBV6-5 and TRBJ2-3, with TRBD1 as a possible D gene (6 bases). V was shortened by 4 bases and J by 2 bases, with 13 bases between the two germline ends. This CDR3 spans 15 amino acids. Germline CDR1 reads MNHEY; CDR2 reads SVGAGI.

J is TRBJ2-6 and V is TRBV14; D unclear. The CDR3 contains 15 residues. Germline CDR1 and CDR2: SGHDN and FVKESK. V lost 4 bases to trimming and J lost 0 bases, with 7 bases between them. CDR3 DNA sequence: TGTGCCAGCAGCCTCTCAAGCTCTGGGGCCAACGTCCTGACTTTC. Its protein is CASSLSSSGANVLTF.

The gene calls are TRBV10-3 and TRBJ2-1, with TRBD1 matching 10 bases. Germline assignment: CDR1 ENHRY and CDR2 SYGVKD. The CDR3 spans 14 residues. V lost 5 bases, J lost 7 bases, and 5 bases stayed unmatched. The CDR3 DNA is TGTGCCATCAGTCGAGACAGGGGGCAGAATGAGCAGTTCTTC. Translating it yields CAISRDRGQNEQFF.

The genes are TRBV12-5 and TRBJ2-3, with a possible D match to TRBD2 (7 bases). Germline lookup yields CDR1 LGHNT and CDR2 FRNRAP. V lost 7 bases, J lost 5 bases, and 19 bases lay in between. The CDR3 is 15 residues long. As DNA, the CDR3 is TGTGCTAGTGCCCAAGGTGGGGGGGGCGGAGATACGCAGTATTTT. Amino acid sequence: CASAQGGGGGDTQYF.

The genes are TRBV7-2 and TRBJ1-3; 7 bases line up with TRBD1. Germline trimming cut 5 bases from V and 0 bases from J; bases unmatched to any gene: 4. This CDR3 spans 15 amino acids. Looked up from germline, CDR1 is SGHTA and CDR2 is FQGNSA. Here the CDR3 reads CASSQRQGSGNTIYF. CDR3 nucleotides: TGTGCCAGCAGCCAACGACAGGGCTCTGGAAACACCATATATTTT.

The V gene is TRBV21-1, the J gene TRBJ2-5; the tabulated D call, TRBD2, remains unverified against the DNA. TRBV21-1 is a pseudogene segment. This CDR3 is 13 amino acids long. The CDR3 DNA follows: TGTGCCAGCAGCAATGTGTCTGAGGAGACCCAGTACTTC. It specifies CASSNVSEETQYF.

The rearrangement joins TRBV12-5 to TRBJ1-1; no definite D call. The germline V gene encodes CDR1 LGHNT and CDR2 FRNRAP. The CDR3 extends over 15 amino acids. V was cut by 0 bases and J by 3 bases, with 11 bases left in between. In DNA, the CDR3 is TGTGCTAGTGGTTTGGTAGTAGGAAAGGACACTGAAGCTTTCTTT. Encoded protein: CASGLVVGKDTEAFF.

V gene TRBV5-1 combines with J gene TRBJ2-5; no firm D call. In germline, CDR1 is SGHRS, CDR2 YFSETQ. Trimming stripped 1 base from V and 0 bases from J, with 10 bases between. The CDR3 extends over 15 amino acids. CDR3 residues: CASSLSPRYQETQYF. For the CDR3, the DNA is TGCGCCAGCAGCTTGTCTCCTAGGTACCAAGAGACCCAGTACTTC.

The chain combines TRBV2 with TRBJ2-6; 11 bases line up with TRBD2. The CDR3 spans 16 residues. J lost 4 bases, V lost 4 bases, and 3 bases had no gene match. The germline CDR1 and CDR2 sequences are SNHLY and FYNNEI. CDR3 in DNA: TGTGCCAGCAGTGGGGGACTAGCGGCCGGGGCCAACGTCCTGACTTTC. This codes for CASSGGLAAGANVLTF.

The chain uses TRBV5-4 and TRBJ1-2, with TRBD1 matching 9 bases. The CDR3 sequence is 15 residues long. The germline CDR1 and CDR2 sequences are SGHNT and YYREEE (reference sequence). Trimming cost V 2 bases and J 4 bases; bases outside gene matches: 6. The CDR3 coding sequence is TGTGCCAGCAGCTTACGAGGGACAGGGTCCTATGGCTACACCTTC. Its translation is CASSLRGTGSYGYTF.

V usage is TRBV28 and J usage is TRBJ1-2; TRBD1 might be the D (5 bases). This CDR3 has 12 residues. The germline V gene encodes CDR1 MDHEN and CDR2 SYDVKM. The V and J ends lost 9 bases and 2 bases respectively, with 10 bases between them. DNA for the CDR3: TGTGCCAGTGGGGCAGACAACTATGGCTACACCTTC. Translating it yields CASGADNYGYTF.

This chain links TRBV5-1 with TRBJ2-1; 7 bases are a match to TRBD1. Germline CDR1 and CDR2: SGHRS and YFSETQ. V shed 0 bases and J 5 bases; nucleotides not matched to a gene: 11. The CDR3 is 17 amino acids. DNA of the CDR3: TGCGCCAGCAGCTTGGGCCTAACAGGGGTTTTCGACAATGAGCAGTTCTTC. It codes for CASSLGLTGVFDNEQFF.

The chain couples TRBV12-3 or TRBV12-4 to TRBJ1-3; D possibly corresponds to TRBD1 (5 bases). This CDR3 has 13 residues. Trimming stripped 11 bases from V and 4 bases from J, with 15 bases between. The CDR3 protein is CALGQGIGNTIYF. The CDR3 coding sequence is TGTGCCCTCGGGCAGGGAATCGGAAACACCATATATTTT.

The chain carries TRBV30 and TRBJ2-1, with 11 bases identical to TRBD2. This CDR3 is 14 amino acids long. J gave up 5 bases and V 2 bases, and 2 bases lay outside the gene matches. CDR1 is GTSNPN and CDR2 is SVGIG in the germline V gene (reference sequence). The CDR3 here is CAWSWGLADNEQFF. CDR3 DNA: TGTGCCTGGAGTTGGGGACTAGCGGACAATGAGCAGTTCTTC.

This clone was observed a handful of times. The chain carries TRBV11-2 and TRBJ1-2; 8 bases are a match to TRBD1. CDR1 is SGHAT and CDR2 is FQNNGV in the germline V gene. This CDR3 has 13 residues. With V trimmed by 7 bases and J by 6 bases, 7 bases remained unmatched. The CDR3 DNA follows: TGTGCCAGCACCCTTGCAGGGGGCGATGGCTACACCTTC. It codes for CASTLAGGDGYTF.

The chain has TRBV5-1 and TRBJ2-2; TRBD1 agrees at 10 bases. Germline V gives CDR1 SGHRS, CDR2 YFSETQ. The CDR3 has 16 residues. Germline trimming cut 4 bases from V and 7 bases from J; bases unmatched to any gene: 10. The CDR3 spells CASSPTTGGAGGELFF. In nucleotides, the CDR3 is TGCGCCAGCAGCCCCACGACAGGGGGCGCCGGCGGGGAGCTGTTTTTT.

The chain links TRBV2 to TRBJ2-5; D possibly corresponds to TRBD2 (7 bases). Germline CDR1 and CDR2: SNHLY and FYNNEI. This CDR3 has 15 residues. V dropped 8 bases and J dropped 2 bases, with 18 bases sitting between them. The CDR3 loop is CASGRGALGQETQYF. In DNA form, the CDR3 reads TGTGCCAGCGGGAGGGGGGCATTGGGTCAAGAGACCCAGTACTTC.

CDR3 bases: TGCGCCAGCAGCGCCCAGGGTTACGAGCAGTACTTC. This sequence encodes CASSAQGYEQYF. This chain uses TRBV10-2 with TRBJ2-7; the D gene is possibly TRBD1 (5 bases). The germline V gene has CDR1 WSHSY and CDR2 SAAADI. V lost 6 bases and J 4 bases, leaving 10 bases between the germline ends. The CDR3 contains 12 residues.